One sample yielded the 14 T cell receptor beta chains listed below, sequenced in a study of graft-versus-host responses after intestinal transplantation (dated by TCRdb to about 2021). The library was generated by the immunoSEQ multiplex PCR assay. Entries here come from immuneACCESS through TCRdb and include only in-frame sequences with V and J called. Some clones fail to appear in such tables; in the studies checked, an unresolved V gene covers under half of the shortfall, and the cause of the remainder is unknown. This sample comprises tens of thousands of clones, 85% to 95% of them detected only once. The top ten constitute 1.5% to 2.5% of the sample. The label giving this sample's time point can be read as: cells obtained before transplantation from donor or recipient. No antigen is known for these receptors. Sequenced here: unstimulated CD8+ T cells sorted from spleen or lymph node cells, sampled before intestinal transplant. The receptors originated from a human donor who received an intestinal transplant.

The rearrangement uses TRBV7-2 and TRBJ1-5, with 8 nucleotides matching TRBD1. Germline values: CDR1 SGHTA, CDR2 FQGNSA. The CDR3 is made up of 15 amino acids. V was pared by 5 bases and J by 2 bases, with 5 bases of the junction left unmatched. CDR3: CASSDQGAGNQPQHF. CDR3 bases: TGTGCCAGCAGCGACCAGGGGGCTGGCAATCAGCCCCAGCATTTT.

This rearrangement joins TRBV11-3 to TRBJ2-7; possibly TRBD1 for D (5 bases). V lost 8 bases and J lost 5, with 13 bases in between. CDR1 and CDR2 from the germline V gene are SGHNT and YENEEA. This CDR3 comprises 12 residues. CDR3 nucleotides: TGTGCCAGCTTGGGGCCCTCGGACGAGCAGTACTTC. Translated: CASLGPSDEQYF.

The CDR3 DNA reads TGTGCCAGCAGCTTTCAGGGTGCCGCTTTCTTT. It yields the protein CASSFQGAAFF. This chain connects TRBV11-3 to TRBJ1-1; possibly TRBD1 for D (5 bases). CDR3 size: 11 residues. Per the germline V gene, CDR1 is SGHNT and CDR2 is YENEEA. V shed 3 bases and J shed 11 bases, with 10 bases lying between them.

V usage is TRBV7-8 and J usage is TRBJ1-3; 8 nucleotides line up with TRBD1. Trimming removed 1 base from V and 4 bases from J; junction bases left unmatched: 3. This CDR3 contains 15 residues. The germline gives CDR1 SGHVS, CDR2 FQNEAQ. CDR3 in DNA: TGTGCCAGCAGCTTAGTAACAGGGGGAGGAAACACCATATATTTT. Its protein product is CASSLVTGGGNTIYF.

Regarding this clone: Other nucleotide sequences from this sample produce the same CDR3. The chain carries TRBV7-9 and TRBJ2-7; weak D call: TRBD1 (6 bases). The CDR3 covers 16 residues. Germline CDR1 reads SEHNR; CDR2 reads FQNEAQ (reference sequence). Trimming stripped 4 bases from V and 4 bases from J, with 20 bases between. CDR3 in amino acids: CASSSTDGTHLYEQYF. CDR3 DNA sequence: TGTGCCAGCAGCTCAACAGACGGGACACACCTATACGAGCAGTACTTC. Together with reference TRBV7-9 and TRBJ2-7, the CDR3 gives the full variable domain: DTGVSQNPRHKITKRGQNVTFRCDPISEHNRLYWYRQTLGQGPEFLTYFQNEAQLEKSRLLSDRFSAERPKGSFSTLEIQRTEQGDSAMYLCASSSTDGTHLYEQYFGPGTRLTVT.

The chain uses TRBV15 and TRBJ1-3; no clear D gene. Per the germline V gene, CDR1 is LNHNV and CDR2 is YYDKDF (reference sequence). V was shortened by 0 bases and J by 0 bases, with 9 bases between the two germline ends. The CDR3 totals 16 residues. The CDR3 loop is CATSRDGASSGNTIYF. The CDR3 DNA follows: TGTGCCACCAGCAGAGATGGAGCGAGCTCTGGAAACACCATATATTTT.

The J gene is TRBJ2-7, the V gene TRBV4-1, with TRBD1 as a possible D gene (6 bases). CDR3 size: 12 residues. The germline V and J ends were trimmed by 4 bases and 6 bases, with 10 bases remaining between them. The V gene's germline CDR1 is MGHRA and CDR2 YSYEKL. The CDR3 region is CASSPRDTEQYF. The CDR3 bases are TGCGCCAGCAGCCCCCGGGACACCGAGCAGTACTTC.

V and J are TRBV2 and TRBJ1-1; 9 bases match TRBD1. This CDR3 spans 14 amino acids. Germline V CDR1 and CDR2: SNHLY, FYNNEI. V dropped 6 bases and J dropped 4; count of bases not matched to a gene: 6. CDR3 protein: CASRTGQGGTEAFF. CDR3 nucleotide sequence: TGTGCCAGCAGGACGGGACAGGGAGGCACTGAAGCTTTCTTT.

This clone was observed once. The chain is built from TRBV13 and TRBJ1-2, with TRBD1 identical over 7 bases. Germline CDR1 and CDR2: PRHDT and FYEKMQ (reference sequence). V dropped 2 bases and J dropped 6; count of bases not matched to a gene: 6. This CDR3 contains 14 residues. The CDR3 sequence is CASSLNQGEHGYTF. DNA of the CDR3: TGTGCCAGCAGCTTAAACCAGGGGGAACATGGCTACACCTTC. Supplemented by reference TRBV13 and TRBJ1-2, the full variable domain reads AAGVIQSPRHLIKEKRETATLKCYPIPRHDTVYWYQQGPGQDPQFLISFYEKMQSDKGSIPDRFSAQQFSDYHSELNMSSLELGDSALYFCASSLNQGEHGYTFGSGTRLTVV.

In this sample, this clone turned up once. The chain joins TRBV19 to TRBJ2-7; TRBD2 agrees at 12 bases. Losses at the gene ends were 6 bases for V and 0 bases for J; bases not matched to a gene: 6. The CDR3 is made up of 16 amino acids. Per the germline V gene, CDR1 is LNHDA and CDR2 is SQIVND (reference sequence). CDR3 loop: CASRTSGGPSSYEQYF. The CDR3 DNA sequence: TGTGCCAGTAGGACTAGCGGGGGCCCCAGCTCCTACGAGCAGTACTTC.

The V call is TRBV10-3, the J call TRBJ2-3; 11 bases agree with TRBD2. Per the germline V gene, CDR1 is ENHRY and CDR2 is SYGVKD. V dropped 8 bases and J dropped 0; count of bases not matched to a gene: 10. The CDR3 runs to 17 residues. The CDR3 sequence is CAIGRGVAGGSTDTQYF. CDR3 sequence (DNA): TGTGCCATCGGACGGGGGGTAGCGGGGGGGAGCACAGATACGCAGTATTTT.

The CDR3 bases are TGTGCCAGCAGCGACCGCGGGGGGCAAGAGACCCAGTACTTC. Translation: CASSDRGGQETQYF. This chain connects TRBV6-1 to TRBJ2-5; 8 nucleotides agree with TRBD2. CDR3 length equals 14 residues. J gave up 2 bases and V 6 bases, and 5 bases lay outside the gene matches. Germline-derived CDR1 and CDR2 are MNHNS and SASEGT.

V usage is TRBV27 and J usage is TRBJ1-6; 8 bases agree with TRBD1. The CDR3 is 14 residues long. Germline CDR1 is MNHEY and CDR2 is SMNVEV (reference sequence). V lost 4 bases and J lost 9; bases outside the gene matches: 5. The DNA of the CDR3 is TGTGCCAGCAGTTACAGGGGGGAGGGTTCACCCCTCCACTTT. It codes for CASSYRGEGSPLHF.

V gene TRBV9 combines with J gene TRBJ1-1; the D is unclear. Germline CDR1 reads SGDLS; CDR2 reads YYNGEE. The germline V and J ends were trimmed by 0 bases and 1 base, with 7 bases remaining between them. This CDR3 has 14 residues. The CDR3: CASSVASGNTEAFF. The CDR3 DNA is TGTGCCAGCAGCGTAGCGTCAGGGAACACTGAAGCTTTCTTT.